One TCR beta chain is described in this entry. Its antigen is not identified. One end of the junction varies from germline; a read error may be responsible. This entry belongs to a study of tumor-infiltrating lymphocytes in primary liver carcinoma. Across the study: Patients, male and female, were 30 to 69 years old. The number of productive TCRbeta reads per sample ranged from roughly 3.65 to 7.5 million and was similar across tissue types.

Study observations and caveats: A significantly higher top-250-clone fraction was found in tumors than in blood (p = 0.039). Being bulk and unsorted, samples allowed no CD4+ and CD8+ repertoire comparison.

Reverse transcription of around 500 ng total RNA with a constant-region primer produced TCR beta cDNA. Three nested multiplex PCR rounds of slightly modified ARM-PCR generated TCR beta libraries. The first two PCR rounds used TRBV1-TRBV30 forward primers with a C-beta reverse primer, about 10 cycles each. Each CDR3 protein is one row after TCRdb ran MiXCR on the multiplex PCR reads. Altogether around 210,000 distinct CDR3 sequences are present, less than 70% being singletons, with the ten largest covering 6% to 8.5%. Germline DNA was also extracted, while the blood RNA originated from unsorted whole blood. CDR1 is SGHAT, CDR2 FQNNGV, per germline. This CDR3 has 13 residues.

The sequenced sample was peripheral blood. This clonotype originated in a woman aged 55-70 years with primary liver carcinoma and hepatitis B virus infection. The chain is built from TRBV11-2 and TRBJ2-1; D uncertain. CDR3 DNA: TGTGCAAGCAGCTTAGATAGGCATGATGAGCAGTTCTTC. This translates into CASSLDRHDEQFF.